The clone carrying this T cell receptor (beta chain) was counted many times. Its specificity is not known. Time point in this sample: persistent/refractory GD, antithyroid drugs over 5 years with positive TRAb. Scientists built the TCR library using RNA that was extracted from PBMCs. For TCR beta, libraries came from iRepertoire HTBI primers and Arm-PCR of CDR3 regions. TCRdb recomputed calls from the multiplex PCR reads with MiXCR, one row per CDR3 protein. The table shows roughly 430,000 distinct CDR3 sequences, with approximately 22% occurring only once. This CDR3 spans 14 amino acids. V gave up 7 bases and J gave up 7 bases; unmatched junction bases: 4. Germline loops: CDR1 MNHEY, CDR2 SMNVEV (reference sequence). The data were taken from a study of regulatory T cells in long-lasting Graves disease. Looking at the study overall: Over-5-year antithyroid drug use with positive TSH receptor antibodies defined persistent Graves' disease in the study.

General observations from the study: The small sample size may have reduced accuracy. New patients shared fewer public clonotypes (about 1,000) than persistent patients did (more than 2,500). It was in persistent disease that TRBV28, TRBJ1-2 and TRBJ2-5 were favored.

This receptor was obtained from a female donor with Graves disease. The J gene is TRBJ2-2, the V gene TRBV27, with 12 bases matching TRBD1. Sequencing used peripheral blood mononuclear cells (PBMCs), obtained when the disease was refractory, from a patient treated with antithyroid drugs. The CDR3 sequence is CASIGTGGIGELFF. The CDR3 coding sequence is TGTGCCAGCATCGGGACAGGGGGCATCGGGGAGCTGTTTTTT.